This T cell receptor beta chain was profiled in a study of shared clonotypes between healthy human individuals. V lost 4 bases and J 0 bases, leaving 21 bases between the germline ends. There are 18 residues in the CDR3. CDR1 and CDR2 from the germline V gene are MGHRA and YSYEKL. Libraries were prepared by immunoSEQ multiplex PCR; TCRdb keeps only in-frame clonotypes and omits some of them. The sample consists of around 700,000 clones, approximately 75% of them appearing once. Sequenced material: memory CD4+ T cells sorted from blood. Documented subset: CD45RA-negative fraction. The origin of this receptor is a young woman in good health. The gene calls are TRBV4-1 and TRBJ1-1, with a weak D call TRBD1 (5 bases). CDR3 DNA sequence: TGCGCCAGCAGCCCTCGTTACGGGGGAGGGTCCTTGAACACTGAAGCTTTCTTT. Protein: CASSPRYGGGSLNTEAFF.